These 4 T cell receptor beta chains share one sample of origin, sequenced in a study of blood T cell repertoires in COVID-19. Assay: immunoSEQ multiplex PCR; the TCRdb copy retains only in-frame clones and omits some. The data contain under 250,000 clones, roughly 83% of them singletons. Specimen: peripheral blood. The receptor source for this set is a man aged 80 or over with acute or convalescent COVID-19.

The genes are TRBV3-1 (or the pseudogene TRBV3-2) and TRBJ1-1, with D unclear. V was pared by 4 bases and J by 10 bases, with 16 bases between. From germline, CDR1 is LGHDT and CDR2 YNNKEL (reference sequence). This CDR3 has 13 amino acids. The CDR3 sequence: CASSPQERAAAFF. The CDR3 region has the DNA TGTGCCAGCAGCCCCCAGGAGAGGGCAGCAGCTTTCTTT.

V gene TRBV18 combines with J gene TRBJ1-2, with 9 nucleotides matching TRBD1. There are 16 residues in the CDR3. The ends lost 1 base at V and 5 bases at J; junction bases unmatched: 8. Germline CDR1 reads KGHSH; CDR2 reads LQKENI. This CDR3 reads CASSPRQQGAEYGYTF. Here the CDR3 DNA reads TGTGCCAGCTCACCACGACAACAGGGGGCTGAATATGGCTACACCTTC.

This clone was detected only once. The genes are TRBV18 and TRBJ2-2; the D gene is possibly TRBD2 (5 bases). CDR1 and CDR2 (germline): KGHSH, LQKENI. V was pared by 3 bases and J by 5 bases, with 10 bases between. The CDR3 is 14 amino acids. The CDR3 DNA is TGTGCCAGCTCACCCTCCGGGAAGACCGGGGAGCTGTTTTTT. Protein product: CASSPSGKTGELFF.

The chain uses TRBV3-1 (or the pseudogene TRBV3-2) and TRBJ2-3; a weak D match, TRBD2 (5 bases). CDR1 LGHDT and CDR2 YNNKEL come from the germline V gene (reference sequence). The CDR3 is made up of 15 amino acids. V was shortened by 3 bases and J by 2 bases, with 12 bases between the two germline ends. The CDR3 DNA is TGTGCCAGCAGCCATCCGGGATCGAACACAGATACGCAGTATTTT. It translates to CASSHPGSNTDTQYF.